Sequencing of this T cell receptor (beta chain) was carried out in a study of cytomegalovirus exposure and HLA in healthy donors (dated by TCRdb to about 2017). For context, the study as a whole: In an earlier analysis of fewer than 750 of the donors, 276 Gb of sequence data and approximately 120 million unique TCR beta sequences from about 179 million T cells were reported. An early release that covered several hundred HLA-typed donors contained approximately 300 gigabases of sequencing data and tens of millions of unique TCR sequences. Of the roughly 410 genotyped donors, 75% to 85% were placed in the genetic ancestry cluster associated with self-reported Caucasian donors. The study aimed to test whether cataloging public T cell receptors could reveal signatures of past pathogen exposure. The study profiled the T cell repertoires of under 850 subjects by immunosequencing and related them to cytomegalovirus serostatus. A separate validation cohort of over 95 different subjects was used in addition to the roughly 670-subject first cohort. To predict cytomegalovirus infection status, the study combined high-throughput TCR immunosequencing, statistical association of individual TCRs with disease status, and machine learning. In a later analysis, previously published TCR beta repertoires from more than 500 donors were re-analyzed and high-resolution HLA genotyping was added so that TCR occurrence patterns could be studied. The later analysis used no new phenotypic data to find candidate immune exposures, relying instead on TCR beta sequences and their occurrence across donors. An earlier analysis of more than 450 of the donors used high-throughput TCR beta sequencing to judge whether each TCR beta V gene segment behaved as functional or pseudogenic. Donor age, sex, ethnicity and CMV serostatus were compiled together with the repertoire data. A later genetic analysis used genome-wide SNP genotypes for about three fifths of the 666 donors, treating that subset as a discovery cohort. All discovery cohort repertoires had been generated using a single sequencing platform. Both class I and class II loci were covered by HLA typing, at four-digit resolution. The number of typed donors differed by locus: about 620-640 for A, B, C, DRB1 and DQB1; approximately 540 for DQA1; over 600 for DPA1; and about 450 for DPB1. Because of strong linkage in the cohort, roughly five DR-DQ haplotypes were treated as single units for association and clustering. Across approximately 400 genotyped donors of the cohort, an average of about 240,000 unique TCR beta nucleotide sequences per donor were sequenced, and around 19% of those sequences were non-productive.

Trimming takes 0 bases from V and 3 bases from J, and the germline ends sit 9 bases apart. The CDR3 spans 15 residues, from the cysteine through the phenylalanine. The read is trimmed to its CDR3 DNA, 45 bases read in frame from base 1. CDR1 and CDR2 (SGHTA, FQGNSA) derive from the germline V gene. General findings and caveats noted by the study authors: Most TCR sequences were seen in very few donors, while some public TCRs were found in many individuals. The earlier analysis of fewer than 750 of the donors excluded 15 to 20 rarely observed V segments, including chromosome 9 orphons, because counts were too low. In a later analysis, HLA-associated TCR beta chains were found to be more clonally expanded and to have lower generation probabilities than equally common non-associated chains. Immune exposure information for the cohort was limited to CMV serostatus. Cytomegalovirus status was reported to be diagnosed by the classifier with high specificity and sensitivity in both the original and validation cohorts. A further reported finding was that TCR beta sequences accurately predicted the HLA-A and HLA-B alleles for most subjects in the first cohort. It was suggested by the authors that the approach could potentially be generalized to other disease states and immunological phenotypes. According to a later analysis, TCR association rates differed among HLA loci, with DRB1 alleles showing the most associated TCRs and HLA-C alleles showing the fewest. A later analysis associated about 17,000 TCR beta sequences with specific HLA alleles at a false discovery rate of 0.05. Broadly in line with IMGT annotations, most TCR beta V segments showed up in productive rearrangements about 87% or about 30% of the time in an earlier analysis of some 590 of the donors. The study listed 170 or so TCR beta chains as associated with cytomegalovirus. In a later genetic analysis, a missense DCLRE1C variant was associated with V-gene and J-gene trimming of TCR beta chains, and the association was replicated in an independent cohort. The sequencing pipeline was judged likely to have produced a cluster of highly shared sequence variants as a technical artifact. Linkage disequilibrium might explain the correlated functional status among segregating V segments, but an unknown experimental factor could not be excluded. According to a later genetic analysis, donors in an Asian-associated ancestry cluster had fewer N-insertions in productive TCRs than the approximately 710-donor mean. Presence/absence analyses assumed roughly uniform sequencing depth across donors, an assumption that may not hold. Because some donors lacked HLA typing at each locus, the association tests relied only on the typed subset. Because the 87-base-pair reads could not distinguish some IMGT-functional V segments, including TRBV6-2 and TRBV6-3, those segments were excluded. In vitro tests confirmed that a few of the cytomegalovirus-associated TCR beta chains recognize cytomegalovirus antigens. According to a later analysis, parvovirus B19, influenza, CMV and Epstein-Barr virus appeared linked to several top co-occurrence clusters. When HLA alleles, especially DR and DQ, strongly co-occurred, TCR associations were difficult to assign to individual alleles. In a later analysis, most CMV-associated TCR beta chains were found to appear HLA-restricted, with HLA associations seemingly driven largely by CMV exposure. The cohort was sequenced for TCR beta chains only, and without alpha or paired-chain data the features that could be detected were limited.

This clone has just one count. The specificity of this receptor is unknown. It has no much larger one-base neighbor in the sample; base qualities were not kept. The library was prepared using the immunoSEQ multiplex PCR assay. For the multiplex PCR, a mixture combining 60 forward primers for TCR Vbeta segments and 13 reverse primers for TCR Jbeta segments was used. A multiplex PCR assay on genomic DNA amplified the CDR3 region of rearranged TCR beta genes. On the Illumina HiSeq System, the amplified TCR beta libraries were sequenced as 87-base-pair reads. Processing in the source paper ran as follows. A later analysis tallied 75 million to 95 million unique TCR beta chains across the 550 to 850 repertoires, and 10 million to 11 million of those chains were shared by two or more donors. A nearest-neighbor algorithm error-corrected the raw reads and collapsed the reads into unique sequences, merging closely related sequences to remove PCR and sequencing errors. V, D and J gene segments were assigned by aligning CDR3 sequences to IMGT reference sequences. Each retained sequence needed at least a six-nucleotide match to both a V gene segment and a J gene segment. Rearrangements were called productive when the CDR3 lacked stop codons and stayed in frame with V and J; all others were non-productive. CDR3 was defined according to IMGT convention as the region running from the second conserved V-encoded cysteine to the conserved J-encoded phenylalanine. Sequences without an unambiguous match to a single V gene segment were excluded from the earlier analysis of almost 600 of the donors. In an earlier analysis of around 600 of the donors, V segments were called functional above 56.7% productive rearrangements and were called segregating when the between-donor standard deviation exceeded 5%. A statistical classification framework was developed to diagnose cytomegalovirus status using the catalog of TCR beta chain sequences. A later analysis assigned V and J genes by comparing TCR nucleotide sequences with IMGT/GENE-DB human TR gene sequences. Using the TCRdist pipeline, a later analysis assigned CDR3 sequences along with most-parsimonious VDJ recombination scenarios. In a later analysis, each TCR beta chain was defined by its CDR3 amino acid sequence together with its V-gene family, and reads without a unique V-gene family were excluded. As a way to deal with suspected cross-contamination and a sequencing artifact, a later analysis dropped hundreds of nucleotide sequences that were highly shared and had low generation probability. In a later analysis, a clonal expansion index for each public chain was calculated from normalized within-repertoire ranks of inferred template counts. In a later analysis, generation probabilities were computed with a VDJ recombination model fitted to out-of-frame rearrangements, and the resulting probabilities were checked against IGoR. Hypergeometric tests were used in a later analysis to score TCR-TCR, TCR-HLA and TCR-CMV co-occurrence, with a repertoire-size bias correction applied to the TCR pairs. False discovery rates were estimated in a later analysis by permuting HLA or CMV assignments 20 times. In a later analysis, co-occurring TCRs were grouped using DBSCAN, and TCRdist sequence similarity was added for clustering within HLA-allele-positive subsets. For co-occurrence clustering, repertoires with fewer than 30,000 or more than 120,000 public chains were excluded, along with 4 to 6 repertoires with anomalous nucleotide sharing. The table was pulled from immuneACCESS by TCRdb, which kept in-frame rearrangements only. Such tables lose some clones; where checked, under half of the loss comes from unresolved V genes, and the rest has no known cause. That table supplies the V and J calls and clone size; D and trimming were determined from the DNA. The sample yields 90,000 or so clones; 75% to 85% were counted once. More than 3% of the sample is held by the ten biggest clonotypes.

The cohort was made up of 500 to 850 healthy bone marrow donors. At the time of sampling, all cohort members were nominally healthy, though unrecorded immune exposures were likely present. The donor tested CMV seropositive and was one of the 289 seropositive cohort members. A peripheral blood sample was provided by each donor, and peripheral blood mononuclear cells were used for TCR beta sequencing. The Qiagen DNeasy Blood Extraction Kit was used to extract genomic DNA from the blood cell samples. This TCR derives from a man aged 25-45 years in good health and CMV-seropositive. The chain uses TRBV7-2 and TRBJ1-3; no D segment can be confidently identified. The sample consisted of PBMCs. The DNA sequence is TGTGCCAGCAGCTTAGCGCGAGGGTTTGGAAACACCATATATTTT. The translation is CASSLARGFGNTIYF.